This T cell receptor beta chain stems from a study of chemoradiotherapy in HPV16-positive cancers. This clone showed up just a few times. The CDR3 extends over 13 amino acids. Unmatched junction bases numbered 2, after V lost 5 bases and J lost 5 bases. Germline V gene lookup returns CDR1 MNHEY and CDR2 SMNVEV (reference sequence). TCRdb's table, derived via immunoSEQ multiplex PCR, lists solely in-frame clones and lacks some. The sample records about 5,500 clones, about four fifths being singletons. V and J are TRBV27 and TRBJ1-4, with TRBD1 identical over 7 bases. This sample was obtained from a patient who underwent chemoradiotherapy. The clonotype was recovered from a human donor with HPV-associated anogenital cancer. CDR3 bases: TGTGCCAGCAGTCAGACAGGGAATGAAAAACTGTTTTTT. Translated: CASSQTGNEKLFF.